A single sample is the source of the 32 T cell receptor beta chains below, sequenced in a study of vaccination effects on CD4 cells after COVID-19. Generated by immunoSEQ multiplex PCR, the TCRdb table keeps only in-frame clones and is missing some. The sample contains tens of thousands of clones, roughly 72% of which appear only once. ViraFEST assay sequencing came after antigen-specific CD4+ T cells were expanded with viral peptide pools. Researchers isolated CD4+ T cells once about 11 days of culture had elapsed. Two-dose vaccination with either BNT162b2 or mRNA-1273 was given to the participants. No antigen is known for these receptors. Sample: CD4+ T cells from PBMCs cultured with HCoV-229E spike peptides, taken after COVID-19 vaccination. The receptors shown here come from a human donor who received a COVID-19 vaccine.

This clone was detected only a few times. V gene TRBV7-3 combines with J gene TRBJ2-2; D uncertain. This CDR3 is 14 amino acids long. Germline loops: CDR1 SGHTA, CDR2 FQGTGA. V was pared by 6 bases and J by 2 bases, with 10 bases between. CDR3 loop: CASRPVGNTGELFF. The CDR3 DNA sequence: TGTGCCAGCAGGCCAGTCGGAAACACCGGGGAGCTGTTTTTT.

This clone was detected only once. The rearrangement links TRBV7-2 to TRBJ2-7; TRBD2 agrees at 11 bases. The trim removed 5 bases at V and 12 bases at J, leaving 9 bases unmatched. Germline V gene lookup returns CDR1 SGHTA and CDR2 FQGNSA. CDR3 length: 13 residues. The DNA for the CDR3 is TGTGCCAGCAGCGTCAAGCCTAGCGGGAGGACGTACGTC. Translated: CASSVKPSGRTYV.

The rearrangement uses TRBV10-1 and TRBJ2-2; 7 positions match TRBD1. Trimming took 8 bases from V and 7 from J; bases not matched to a gene: 7. The CDR3 contains 13 residues. CDR1 is WNHNN and CDR2 is SYGVQD in the germline V gene (reference sequence). As DNA, the CDR3 is TGCGCCAGCCAGAAACAGGGGATCGGGGAGCTGTTTTTT. It yields the protein CASQKQGIGELFF.

This chain joins TRBV18 and TRBJ1-4; no firm D call. CDR3 length equals 13 residues. Germline CDR1 reads KGHSH; CDR2 reads LQKENI. Trimming shortened V by 6 bases and J by 7 bases, and 12 bases separated the two germline ends. The CDR3 DNA reads as TGTGCCAGCTCCCAAGGGTCTAGTGAAAAACTGTTTTTT. It is translated as CASSQGSSEKLFF.

The chain couples TRBV12-3 or TRBV12-4 to TRBJ1-2; maybe TRBD1 (5 bases). V was trimmed by 2 bases and J by 2 bases, leaving 6 bases between them. This CDR3 is built from 13 residues. CDR3 loop: CASSLRGNYGYTF. The CDR3 bases are TGTGCCAGCAGTTTACGGGGGAACTATGGCTACACCTTC.

The genes are TRBV3-1 (or the pseudogene TRBV3-2) and TRBJ1-2; weak D call: TRBD1 (6 bases). The length of the CDR3 is 12 residues. With 6 bases removed from V and 6 bases from J, the gap between germline ends came to 11 bases. Per the germline V gene, CDR1 is LGHDT and CDR2 is YNNKEL (reference sequence). Here the CDR3 DNA reads TGTGCCAGCAGGGGGACATCGAATGGCTACACCTTC. Residues: CASRGTSNGYTF.

The sample holds one count of this clone. The CDR3 bases are TGTGCCAGCTCACCCCTTCAGGGTGTAGAAAACACTGAAGCTTTCTTT. It yields the protein CASSPLQGVENTEAFF. V gene TRBV18 combines with J gene TRBJ1-1; perhaps TRBD1 as D (5 bases). Trimming shortened V by 3 bases and J by 2 bases, and 16 bases separated the two germline ends. The CDR3 is 16 residues long. Per germline, CDR1 KGHSH and CDR2 LQKENI.

The table lists this clone with a few counts. The V and J genes are TRBV5-1 and TRBJ2-2; the D gene could be TRBD1 or TRBD2 (6 bases each). Germline V gene lookup returns CDR1 SGHRS and CDR2 YFSETQ. Trimming removed 7 bases from V and 5 bases from J, with 15 bases in between. This CDR3 is built from 14 residues. This CDR3 is CASRWGAETGELFF. In DNA form, the CDR3 reads TGCGCCAGCCGATGGGGGGCGGAGACCGGGGAGCTGTTTTTT.

CDR3 sequence (DNA): TGTGCCACCAGTGATCCGACAGGGGCCGGAGATACGCAGTATTTT. Amino acid sequence: CATSDPTGAGDTQYF. V gene TRBV24-1 combines with J gene TRBJ2-3, with TRBD1 matching 8 bases. The CDR3 sequence is 15 residues long. Germline V gene data show CDR1 as KGHDR and CDR2 as SFDVKD. V dropped 3 bases and J dropped 5; count of bases not matched to a gene: 6.

The chain is built from TRBV10-3 and TRBJ2-2; 8 nucleotides match TRBD1. In germline, CDR1 is ENHRY, CDR2 SYGVKD. The CDR3 is 17 amino acids. The junction had 7 bases not matched to a gene; V was cut back by 4 bases and J by 0 bases. CDR3 sequence: CAISGGPGGANTGELFF. DNA of the CDR3: TGTGCCATCAGTGGGGGCCCAGGGGGCGCGAACACCGGGGAGCTGTTTTTT.

The chain links TRBV5-1 to TRBJ2-5; the match to TRBD1 covers 9 bases. Looked up from germline, CDR1 is SGHRS and CDR2 is YFSETQ. The CDR3 is 14 residues long. V was pared by 3 bases and J by 5 bases, with 5 bases of the junction left unmatched. This CDR3 is CASSWDRVKETQYF. CDR3 DNA: TGCGCCAGCAGCTGGGACAGGGTAAAGGAGACCCAGTACTTC.

This chain uses TRBV15 with TRBJ1-4, with D possibly matching TRBD1 (5 bases). Trimming stripped 0 bases from V and 11 bases from J, with 13 bases between. Germline V gives CDR1 LNHNV, CDR2 YYDKDF (reference sequence). The CDR3 has 14 residues. CDR3 sequence reads: CATSRDRGVGKLFF. In DNA form, the CDR3 reads TGTGCCACCAGCAGAGATCGGGGGGTTGGGAAACTGTTTTTT.

The chain has TRBV24-1 and TRBJ1-5, with D hard to call. V dropped 4 bases and J dropped 0 bases, with 9 bases sitting between them. This CDR3 is built from 15 residues. Germline CDR1 is KGHDR and CDR2 is SFDVKD. CDR3 sequence reads: CATSDPTASNQPQHF. The DNA of the CDR3 is TGTGCCACCAGTGACCCTACAGCTAGCAATCAGCCCCAGCATTTT.

This sequence joins TRBV6-2 or TRBV6-3 and TRBJ2-1, with D perhaps TRBD2 (5 bases). The germline V and J ends were trimmed by 4 bases and 5 bases, with 15 bases remaining between them. Germline CDR1 reads MNHEY; CDR2 reads SVGEGT. The CDR3 length is 15 residues. The CDR3 loop reads CASSFLRSGHNEQFF. In DNA form, the CDR3 reads TGTGCCAGCAGTTTCCTACGGAGCGGACACAATGAGCAGTTCTTC.

V gene TRBV4-2 combines with J gene TRBJ2-1; TRBD2 might be the D (5 bases). V gave up 0 bases and J gave up 5 bases, with 17 bases separating them. The CDR3 runs 17 residues. The germline gives CDR1 LGHNA, CDR2 YNFKEQ. The CDR3 is CASSQDHASKGNNEQFF. The CDR3 DNA reads TGTGCCAGCAGCCAAGATCACGCTAGCAAAGGAAACAATGAGCAGTTCTTC.

J is TRBJ2-1 and V is TRBV5-1; D is unresolved. Between the trimmed V and J ends, which lost 2 bases and 6 bases, there was a span of 15 bases. The CDR3 consists of 15 residues. Germline CDR1 is SGHRS and CDR2 is YFSETQ. CDR3: CASSFETTSSNEQFF. The CDR3 nucleotides are TGCGCCAGCAGCTTCGAGACAACCTCTTCCAATGAGCAGTTCTTC. Looking up the rest from reference TRBV5-1 and TRBJ2-1 gives the full variable domain: KAGVTQTPRYLIKTRGQQVTLSCSPISGHRSVSWYQQTPGQGLQFLFEYFSETQRNKGNFPGRFSGRQFSNSRSEMNVSTLELGDSALYLCASSFETTSSNEQFFGPGTRLTVL.

This sequence joins TRBV7-9 and TRBJ1-2; 7 bases align to TRBD1. CDR1 and CDR2 (germline): SEHNR, FQNEAQ (reference sequence). V shed 5 bases, J shed 1 base, and the junction held 7 bases outside the gene matches. CDR3 length equals 15 residues. DNA for the CDR3: TGTGCCAGCAGCGTCACCCGGGACAGTAACTATGGCTACACCTTC. It codes for CASSVTRDSNYGYTF.

V usage is TRBV3-1 (or the pseudogene TRBV3-2) and J usage is TRBJ2-1; 8 positions match TRBD2. Germline loops: CDR1 LGHDT, CDR2 YNNKEL (reference sequence). V lost 1 base, J lost 10 bases, and 3 bases stayed unmatched. The CDR3 covers 13 residues. CDR3 loop: CASSQVASGEQFF. Written as DNA, the CDR3 is TGTGCCAGCAGCCAAGTGGCTAGCGGGGAGCAGTTCTTC.

V usage is TRBV4-3 and J usage is TRBJ1-2; D is possibly TRBD1 (6 bases). CDR3 length: 14 residues. The germline CDR1 and CDR2 sequences are LGHNA and YSLEER. The V and J ends lost 5 bases and 8 bases respectively, with 18 bases between them. CDR3 sequence reads: CASSYNRVGYGYTF. CDR3 nucleotides: TGCGCCAGCAGCTACAACAGGGTAGGCTACGGCTACACCTTC.

The V call is TRBV7-9, the J call TRBJ2-1; 9 bases are a match to TRBD1. J was trimmed by 16 bases and V by 1 base; bases with no gene match: 5. The germline V gene encodes CDR1 SEHNR and CDR2 FQNEAQ (reference sequence). The CDR3 runs 12 residues. The CDR3 DNA reads as TGTGCCAGCAGCTTAGGGACAGGGGTTTTATTCTTC. It specifies CASSLGTGVLFF.

V usage is TRBV5-1 and J usage is TRBJ2-1; D is perhaps TRBD2 (6 bases). Trimming cost V 4 bases and J 7 bases, with 18 bases left between them. The CDR3 sequence is 15 residues long. The germline CDR1 and CDR2 sequences are SGHRS and YFSETQ. In DNA form, the CDR3 reads TGCGCCAGCAGCCTCGGGGGTAGTGAGGGAAATGAGCAGTTCTTC. Protein sequence: CASSLGGSEGNEQFF.

This chain joins TRBV24-1 and TRBJ2-2, with D hard to call. CDR3 size: 15 residues. The V gene's germline CDR1 is KGHDR and CDR2 SFDVKD. V shed 2 bases and J shed 0 bases, with 6 bases lying between them. CDR3 nucleotides: TGTGCCACCAGTGATTCCACAACGAACACCGGGGAGCTGTTTTTT. Translation: CATSDSTTNTGELFF.

This clone was counted a few times. This chain joins TRBV7-3 and TRBJ2-1; D possibly corresponds to TRBD2 (5 bases). Germline loops: CDR1 SGHTA, CDR2 FQGTGA. This CDR3 spans 15 amino acids. Deletions cut 2 bases from V and 6 bases from J, with 14 bases between. Written as DNA, the CDR3 is TGTGCCAGCAGCTTAGCCTCGGGGATTTCCAATGAGCAGTTCTTC. Protein sequence: CASSLASGISNEQFF.

The gene calls are TRBV6-5 and TRBJ2-3; the match to TRBD2 covers 7 bases. The length of the CDR3 is 14 residues. V shed 2 bases, J shed 5 bases, and the junction held 4 bases outside the gene matches. In germline, CDR1 is MNHEY, CDR2 SVGAGI. CDR3 loop: CASSYGGGGDTQYF. The CDR3 DNA sequence: TGTGCCAGCAGTTACGGGGGGGGTGGAGATACGCAGTATTTT.

V gene TRBV28 combines with J gene TRBJ2-2; 8 bases fit TRBD1. CDR1 and CDR2 from the germline V gene are MDHEN and SYDVKM. Trimming removed 10 bases from V and 3 bases from J; junction bases left unmatched: 7. The CDR3 is 14 residues long. The CDR3 sequence: CAIPATGDTGELFF. CDR3 DNA sequence: TGTGCCATCCCGGCGACAGGGGACACCGGGGAGCTGTTTTTT.

This chain links TRBV9 with TRBJ1-5; 9 bases map to TRBD1. The CDR3 covers 16 residues. Per germline, CDR1 SGDLS and CDR2 YYNGEE. After removal of 4 bases from V and 2 bases from J, the junction contained 7 bases not matched to a gene. Written as DNA, the CDR3 is TGTGCCAGCAGCCCCGGGGGACAGGGACGCAATCAGCCCCAGCATTTT. It codes for CASSPGGQGRNQPQHF. Together with reference TRBV9 and TRBJ1-5, the CDR3 gives the full variable domain: DSGVTQTPKHLITATGQRVTLRCSPRSGDLSVYWYQQSLDQGLQFLIQYYNGEERAKGNILERFSAQQFPDLHSELNLSSLELGDSALYFCASSPGGQGRNQPQHFGDGTRLSIL.

The J gene is TRBJ2-5, the V gene TRBV4-2, with TRBD1 as a possible D gene (5 bases). Germline CDR1 reads LGHNA; CDR2 reads YNFKEQ. This CDR3 is built from 15 residues. Trimming stripped 0 bases from V and 2 bases from J, with 10 bases between. The CDR3 reads CASSQETHRQETQYF. CDR3 sequence (DNA): TGTGCCAGCAGCCAAGAAACCCACAGGCAAGAGACCCAGTACTTC.

The chain has TRBV12-5 and TRBJ2-5, with TRBD2 identical over 13 bases. Germline V gives CDR1 LGHNT, CDR2 FRNRAP. This CDR3 region has 20 residues. The ends lost 0 bases at V and 1 base at J; junction bases unmatched: 11. CDR3 sequence reads: CASGLVRDGRLAGGQETQYF. CDR3 DNA sequence: TGTGCTAGTGGTTTGGTAAGGGACGGGAGACTAGCGGGAGGCCAAGAGACCCAGTACTTC.

The gene calls are TRBV18 and TRBJ2-5; unclear D gene. V was pared by 6 bases and J by 2 bases, with 13 bases between. The CDR3 contains 14 residues. CDR1 KGHSH and CDR2 LQKENI come from the germline V gene. CDR3 loop: CASSLTTLQETQYF. The CDR3 DNA reads TGTGCCAGCTCCCTTACGACATTGCAAGAGACCCAGTACTTC. Drawing the rest from reference TRBV18 and TRBJ2-5, the complete variable domain is NAGVMQNPRHLVRRRGQEARLRCSPMKGHSHVYWYRQLPEEGLKFMVYLQKENIIDESGMPKERFSAEFPKEGPSILRIQQVVRGDSAAYFCASSLTTLQETQYFGPGTRLLVL.

The V and J genes are TRBV19 and TRBJ2-4, with unresolved D. Trimming took off 5 bases at V and 4 bases at J, with 9 bases between the two ends. The CDR3 is 13 residues long. Germline-derived CDR1 and CDR2 are LNHDA and SQIVND (reference sequence). Written as DNA, the CDR3 is TGTGCCAGTAGTCCGGCTCATAAAAACATTCAGTACTTC. Its translation: CASSPAHKNIQYF.

The chain couples TRBV10-3 to TRBJ1-4; 9 bases fit TRBD1. Germline lookup yields CDR1 ENHRY and CDR2 SYGVKD. V gave up 4 bases and J gave up 8 bases; unmatched junction bases: 8. The CDR3 is 15 residues long. The CDR3 bases are TGTGCCATCAGTGGCCCGGGACAGGGAGAGGAAAAACTGTTTTTT. Its protein is CAISGPGQGEEKLFF.

This sequence joins TRBV2 and TRBJ1-2; the D gene is possibly TRBD1 (5 bases). Germline V gene sequence: CDR1 SNHLY, CDR2 FYNNEI. The CDR3 extends over 13 amino acids. Trimming cost V 2 bases and J 8 bases, with 12 bases left between them. The CDR3 region has the DNA TGTGCCAGCAGTGAACGTCAGGGAGGAGGCTACACCTTC. This gives the protein CASSERQGGGYTF.